This T cell receptor beta chain was observed in a study of T cells in Graves' hyperthyroidism and ophthalmopathy. Notes on the study in general: Most clonotypes that expanded in the thyroid above 0.001 also showed up in blood. Ophthalmopathy and stable hyperthyroidism were separated by a 13 V-J model.

In its sample, this clonotype was seen a few times. What it binds is not known. V was trimmed by 0 bases and J by 3 bases, leaving 8 bases between them. The CDR3 totals 14 residues. CDR1 LGHDT and CDR2 YNNKEL come from the germline V gene (reference sequence). Aged 18 to 65, the patients had hyperthyroidism that was newly diagnosed and had lasted under 2 months. It was approximately 9.4 ml of fresh peripheral blood that supplied the PBMCs. TCR beta CDR3 sequences were amplified from RNA transcripts. TCR CDR3 underwent first-round RT-PCR with the HTBI primer set. TCRdb redid the calling of the multiplex PCR reads with MiXCR, one entry per CDR3 protein. Of more than 500,000 distinct CDR3 sequences listed, 13% to 15% are singletons.

Sequencing used blood. This chain connects TRBV3-1 to TRBJ1-1; possible D gene TRBD1, 5 bases. The source is a woman in her forties with Graves' hyperthyroidism. The CDR3 loop reads CASSQEGRDTEAFF. The CDR3 DNA sequence: TGTGCCAGCAGCCAAGAGGGCAGGGACACTGAAGCTTTCTTT. Looking up the rest from reference TRBV3-1 and TRBJ1-1 gives the full variable domain: DTAVSQTPKYLVTQMGNDKSIKCEQNLGHDTMYWYKQDSKKFLKIMFSYNNKELIINETVPNRFSPKSPDKAHLNLHINSLELGDSAVYFCASSQEGRDTEAFFGQGTRLTVV.